Below, 30 T cell receptor beta chains from the same sample are listed, as sequenced in a study of cytomegalovirus exposure and HLA in healthy donors. Primers included in the PCR were 60 Vbeta and 13 Jbeta primers. Assay: immunoSEQ multiplex PCR; the TCRdb copy retains only in-frame clones and omits some. The sample lists roughly 110,000 clones; less than 80% were seen once. Sample: PBMCs. Source of these receptors: a woman aged 40 to 50 in good health and CMV-seropositive.

J is TRBJ2-7 and V is TRBV14, with unresolved D. V was shortened by 1 base and J by 1 base, with 11 bases between the two germline ends. The length of the CDR3 is 15 residues. Germline CDR1 reads SGHDN; CDR2 reads FVKESK. CDR3 DNA sequence: TGTGCCAGCAGCCAAGGGTTCCTTCGGTCCTACGAGCAGTACTTC. Amino acid sequence: CASSQGFLRSYEQYF.

The chain employs TRBV4-2 and TRBJ2-7; TRBD1 matches 7 bases. The CDR3 has 14 residues. Germline CDR1 reads LGHNA; CDR2 reads YNFKEQ. V was clipped by 0 bases and J by 6 bases; unmatched bases: 5. The CDR3 DNA follows: TGTGCCAGCAGCCAAGATACAGGGGTCGGCGAGCAGTACTTC. This gives the protein CASSQDTGVGEQYF.

The rearrangement joins TRBV19 to TRBJ2-7; D possibly corresponds to TRBD2 (6 bases). V lost 7 bases, J lost 2 bases, and 27 bases lay in between. The CDR3 contains 18 residues. CDR1 and CDR2 (germline): LNHDA, SQIVND (reference sequence). For the CDR3, the DNA is TGTGCCAGTACCCGGTCGGGAGCTCTCCGGCCGCTACCCTACGAGCAGTACTTC. The encoded protein is CASTRSGALRPLPYEQYF.

This clone was seen a few times. This chain joins TRBV10-3 and TRBJ2-7; 7 nucleotides line up with TRBD1. With 10 bases clipped from V and 0 bases from J, the junction kept 3 bases outside the gene matches. Germline V gene data show CDR1 as ENHRY and CDR2 as SYGVKD. The CDR3 length is 12 residues. The DNA for the CDR3 is TGTGCCACGAGACAGGGCTCCTACGAGCAGTACTTC. Translating gives CATRQGSYEQYF.

The chain combines TRBV5-1 with TRBJ2-7, with D perhaps matching TRBD1 (5 bases). V dropped 0 bases and J dropped 2 bases, with 9 bases sitting between them. The CDR3 contains 14 residues. Germline V CDR1 and CDR2: SGHRS, YFSETQ. CDR3 nucleotides: TGCGCCAGCAGCTTGGCCGCAGGGACCTACGAGCAGTACTTC. The encoded protein is CASSLAAGTYEQYF.

There are a few counts of this clone. The CDR3 reads CAWSVFAGEAFF. In nucleotides, the CDR3 is TGTGCCTGGAGTGTCTTTGCGGGGGAAGCTTTCTTT. V is TRBV30 and J is TRBJ1-1; D not certain. The CDR3 spans 12 residues. Germline V gene lookup returns CDR1 GTSNPN and CDR2 SVGIG (reference sequence). V dropped 0 bases and J dropped 8 bases, with 10 bases sitting between them.

V usage is TRBV7-3 and J usage is TRBJ2-2; 12 nucleotides align to TRBD2. The V segment lost 5 bases and the J segment 6 bases; nucleotides outside the gene matches: 1. The CDR3 covers 14 residues. CDR1 is SGHTA, CDR2 FQGTGA, per germline. The CDR3 loop is CASSRLAGAGELFF. CDR3 nucleotide sequence: TGTGCCAGCAGCAGACTAGCGGGGGCCGGGGAGCTGTTTTTT.

The chain joins TRBV5-1 to TRBJ2-1, with TRBD2 as a possible D gene (5 bases). The ends were cut back, 5 bases at V and 1 base at J, with 7 bases in the middle. This CDR3 contains 13 residues. Germline V CDR1 and CDR2: SGHRS, YFSETQ. CDR3 residues: CASSGGSYNEQFF. The CDR3 DNA is TGCGCCAGCAGTGGCGGGTCCTACAATGAGCAGTTCTTC.

On this clone itself: The junction departs from germline at one end; a sequencing error may be responsible. The chain joins TRBV10-3 to TRBJ1-2; TRBD1 matches at 11 bases. The length of the CDR3 is 15 residues. The germline V gene has CDR1 ENHRY and CDR2 SYGVKD. This CDR3 is CAISDEGQGVYDYTF. CDR3 coding DNA: TGTGCCATCAGTGATGAGGGACAGGGGGTTTATGACTACACCTTC.

This chain joins TRBV30 and TRBJ2-2; 9 nucleotides align to TRBD1. Germline loops: CDR1 GTSNPN, CDR2 SVGIG (reference sequence). V shed 7 bases and J 3 bases; nucleotides not matched to a gene: 9. CDR3 size: 15 residues. The CDR3 coding sequence is TGTGCCTCGAAGGTGGGGACAGGGTACACCGGGGAGCTGTTTTTT. Encoded protein: CASKVGTGYTGELFF.

In its sample, this clone was seen a few times. This chain joins TRBV19 and TRBJ1-3; 7 bases align to TRBD1. From germline, CDR1 is LNHDA and CDR2 SQIVND (reference sequence). J was trimmed by 4 bases and V by 6 bases; bases with no gene match: 9. The CDR3 extends over 15 amino acids. The CDR3 nucleotides read TGTGCCAGTAGCGAGCTCGACAGGGCAGGAAACACCATATATTTT. It codes for CASSELDRAGNTIYF.

The chain joins TRBV6-6 to TRBJ2-7; D may be TRBD2 (6 bases). The V gene's germline CDR1 is MNHNY and CDR2 SVGAGI (reference sequence). CDR3 size: 14 residues. V lost 2 bases, J lost 7 bases, and 15 bases lay in between. CDR3 residues: CASSYAAGLREQYF. The CDR3 nucleotides are TGTGCCAGCAGTTACGCCGCCGGACTACGGGAGCAGTACTTC.

The chain uses TRBV5-6 and TRBJ1-2; D is possibly TRBD1 (6 bases). Germline V gene lookup returns CDR1 SGHDT and CDR2 YYEEEE. V gave up 0 bases and J gave up 7 bases, with 10 bases separating them. This CDR3 contains 13 residues. CDR3 DNA sequence: TGTGCCAGCAGCTTGGTAGGGGGTTCTGGCTACACCTTC. It specifies CASSLVGGSGYTF.

V usage is TRBV5-1 and J usage is TRBJ2-5; maybe TRBD1 (6 bases). Germline CDR1 is SGHRS and CDR2 is YFSETQ. V lost 0 bases to trimming and J lost 1 base, with 10 bases between them. CDR3 length equals 15 residues. CDR3 in DNA: TGCGCCAGCAGCTTGGCCGCACAGGGCCAAGAGACCCAGTACTTC. Amino acid sequence: CASSLAAQGQETQYF.

The V gene is TRBV9, the J gene TRBJ1-1; D remains unclear. Germline CDR1 is SGDLS and CDR2 is YYNGEE. The CDR3 contains 13 residues. Trimming shortened V by 2 bases and J by 11 bases, and 16 bases separated the two germline ends. CDR3 residues: CASSVAMEGVAFF. The CDR3 region has the DNA TGTGCCAGCAGCGTTGCAATGGAGGGTGTTGCTTTCTTT.

This chain uses TRBV18 with TRBJ2-7, with 15 bases matching TRBD2. This CDR3 has 15 residues. CDR1 KGHSH and CDR2 LQKENI come from the germline V gene. The ends lost 2 bases at V and 6 bases at J; junction bases unmatched: 2. Here the CDR3 reads CASSPGLAGGLEQYF. Written as DNA, the CDR3 is TGTGCCAGCTCACCAGGACTAGCGGGGGGGCTCGAGCAGTACTTC.

This chain joins TRBV6-1 and TRBJ2-7, with D possibly matching TRBD2 (5 bases). The V end was cut by 3 bases, the J end by 5 bases, with 11 bases between. Germline V CDR1 and CDR2: MNHNS, SASEGT. CDR3 length: 13 amino acids. The CDR3 region is CASSEASNDEQYF. CDR3 sequence (DNA): TGTGCCAGCAGTGAGGCTAGCAACGACGAGCAGTACTTC.

There are a few counts of this clone. The CDR3 bases are TGTGCCAGCAGCTTTGGACTAGCGGGCTCCTACGAGCAGTACTTC. Amino acid sequence: CASSFGLAGSYEQYF. V and J are TRBV7-2 and TRBJ2-7; 11 bases align to TRBD2. The CDR3 length is 15 residues. V lost 3 bases, J lost 0 bases, and 1 base stayed unmatched. Germline lookup yields CDR1 SGHTA and CDR2 FQGNSA.

The rearrangement joins TRBV4-1 to TRBJ1-4; possibly TRBD1 for D (5 bases). From germline, CDR1 is MGHRA and CDR2 YSYEKL. The V end was cut by 1 base, the J end by 8 bases, with 14 bases between. This CDR3 is built from 15 residues. The DNA for the CDR3 is TGCGCCAGCAGCCAAGGACCCCTCGGGGGAGAAAAACTGTTTTTT. Its protein product is CASSQGPLGGEKLFF.

The table lists this clone with a few counts. The genes are TRBV5-5 and TRBJ2-4; 9 bases align to TRBD1. With V trimmed by 5 bases and J by 10 bases, 10 bases remained unmatched. CDR1 SGHKS and CDR2 YYEKEE come from the germline V gene (reference sequence). The CDR3 is 14 residues long. The CDR3 bases are TGTGCCAGCAGACGGGGACAGGGTATGCTGATTCAGTACTTC. Encoded protein: CASRRGQGMLIQYF.

This clone came up a few times. The chain has TRBV9 and TRBJ1-1; 7 bases agree with TRBD1. Trimming took 6 bases from V and 4 from J; bases not matched to a gene: 6. The CDR3 is made up of 13 amino acids. Germline CDR1 reads SGDLS; CDR2 reads YYNGEE. The CDR3 loop reads CASNLQGSTEAFF. In nucleotides, the CDR3 is TGTGCCAGCAACTTACAGGGGAGCACTGAAGCTTTCTTT.

The chain joins TRBV7-2 to TRBJ2-2, with D possibly TRBD1 on 5 matching bases. CDR1 and CDR2 (germline): SGHTA, FQGNSA. The V end lost 4 bases, the J end lost 3 bases, and 15 bases lay between the germline ends. This CDR3 is 16 amino acids long. The CDR3 sequence: CASSSQRQLHTGELFF. CDR3 nucleotide sequence: TGTGCCAGCAGCTCGCAGAGACAGTTGCACACCGGGGAGCTGTTTTTT.

This chain connects TRBV29-1 to TRBJ2-2, with TRBD1 as a possible D gene (5 bases). Germline CDR1 is SQVTM and CDR2 is ANQGSEA. The CDR3 has 12 residues. The CDR3 loop reads CTSKGFTGELFF. The CDR3 coding sequence is TGCACTAGTAAGGGGTTCACCGGGGAGCTGTTTTTT.

The chain employs TRBV6-1 and TRBJ2-7; 8 nucleotides line up with TRBD1. The ends lost 0 bases at V and 9 bases at J; junction bases unmatched: 10. This CDR3 has 15 amino acids. The germline V gene encodes CDR1 MNHNS and CDR2 SASEGT. The CDR3 spells CASSEALDRVEGQYF. The CDR3 region has the DNA TGTGCCAGCAGTGAAGCGCTGGACAGGGTTGAAGGGCAGTACTTC.

The chain is built from TRBV5-6 and TRBJ1-1, with a tentative D call TRBD1 (5 bases). Deletions cut 4 bases from V and 0 bases from J, with 13 bases between. Germline loops: CDR1 SGHDT, CDR2 YYEEEE. This CDR3 comprises 15 residues. The chain's CDR3 is CASSPIDSLNTEAFF. The DNA of the CDR3 is TGTGCCAGCAGCCCAATTGACAGCTTGAACACTGAAGCTTTCTTT.

The chain is built from TRBV29-1 and TRBJ2-7, with a weak D call TRBD2 (6 bases). Germline loops: CDR1 SQVTM, CDR2 ANQGSEA. The CDR3 consists of 13 residues. V dropped 7 bases and J dropped 5 bases, with 18 bases sitting between them. Here the CDR3 reads CSAEGQGGNEQYF. The CDR3 DNA reads as TGCAGCGCCGAGGGTCAGGGAGGCAACGAGCAGTACTTC.

The genes are TRBV15 and TRBJ2-5, with D possibly matching TRBD1 (5 bases). CDR3 length equals 13 residues. Trimming pared 6 bases from V and 11 bases from J, leaving 19 bases between. CDR1 and CDR2 from the germline V gene are LNHNV and YYDKDF (reference sequence). The CDR3 DNA reads as TGTGCCACCAGGAGGCTAGGGGCCGAGGAGCAGTACTTC. Translating gives CATRRLGAEEQYF. The whole variable domain, remainder taken from reference TRBV15 and TRBJ2-5, is DAMVIQNPRYQVTQFGKPVTLSCSQTLNHNVMYWYQQKSSQAPKLLFHYYDKDFNNEADTPDNFQSRRPNTSFCFLDIRSPGLGDTAMYLCATRRLGAEEQYFGPGTRLLVL.

Concerning this clone: At one boundary the junction diverges from the germline segment, which might be a read error. The chain links TRBV28 to TRBJ2-7; D uncertain. CDR1 and CDR2 (germline): MDHEN, SYDVKM. The CDR3 spans 12 residues. The CDR3 DNA reads as TGTGCCAGCAGTGCGGAAAGCTACGGGCAGTACTTC. Its protein is CASSAESYGQYF.

This clone was seen a single time. The chain employs TRBV6-1 and TRBJ2-7; 12 nucleotides match TRBD2. The CDR3 loop spans 16 amino acids. CDR1 and CDR2 from the germline V gene are MNHNS and SASEGT. J was trimmed by 2 bases and V by 1 base; bases with no gene match: 3. The CDR3 bases are TGTGCCAGCAGTGAAGGACTAGCGGGGGCAGCCTACGAGCAGTACTTC. It is translated as CASSEGLAGAAYEQYF.

The gene calls are TRBV7-2 and TRBJ2-5, with 8 bases fitting TRBD2. The CDR3 spans 18 residues. V shed 5 bases, J shed 2 bases, and the junction held 16 bases outside the gene matches. Germline V gives CDR1 SGHTA, CDR2 FQGNSA. As DNA, the CDR3 is TGTGCCAGCAGCCACACTAGCGGACGCCAGAAAAAACAAGAGACCCAGTACTTC. This codes for CASSHTSGRQKKQETQYF.